This TCR beta chain was profiled in a study of long-term antiretroviral therapy in people with HIV. The CDR3 consists of 13 residues. The germline V gene has CDR1 SGHVS and CDR2 FQNEAQ. V gave up 3 bases and J gave up 4 bases, with 9 bases separating them. Investigators performed immunoSEQ version v3.0 at survey level. Profiled with immunoSEQ multiplex PCR; TCRdb holds only in-frame clones, not every one. The data show tens of thousands of clones, around 83% seen once. Sequenced material: unsorted PBMCs, taken 0.4 years after starting antiretroviral therapy. The V call is TRBV7-8, the J call TRBJ1-1; no definite D call. The receptor comes from a man aged 50-60 years with HIV. The CDR3 nucleotides read TGTGCCAGCAGCTTCACCGCTGGCACTGAAGCTTTCTTT. It encodes CASSFTAGTEAFF.